The clone carrying this T cell receptor beta chain was counted between two and nine times. Its antigen is unknown. TCRdb ran MiXCR on the 5' RACE reads and lists one entry per CDR3 protein. This table holds roughly 500,000 distinct CDR3 sequences, about 19% found once. This sample is part of a study of T cells after yellow fever vaccination. Study-wide points: Reappearance after the booster was seen for most primary-vaccination clones, at 95% to 97% CD4 and 70% to 90% CD8.

This CDR3 has 13 amino acids. V lost 6 bases to trimming and J lost 7 bases; unmatched junction nucleotides: 3. Germline values: CDR1 SQVTM, CDR2 ANQGSEA. The rearrangement uses TRBV29-1 and TRBJ2-1; the match to TRBD2 covers 13 bases. The source of this sequence is a man between 25 and 39 years old who received the YFV17D yellow fever vaccine. The sample here was PBMCs, taken 15 days after the yellow fever booster vaccination. CDR3 protein: CSVGLAGVNEQFF. The CDR3 bases are TGCAGCGTCGGACTAGCGGGAGTGAATGAGCAGTTCTTC.